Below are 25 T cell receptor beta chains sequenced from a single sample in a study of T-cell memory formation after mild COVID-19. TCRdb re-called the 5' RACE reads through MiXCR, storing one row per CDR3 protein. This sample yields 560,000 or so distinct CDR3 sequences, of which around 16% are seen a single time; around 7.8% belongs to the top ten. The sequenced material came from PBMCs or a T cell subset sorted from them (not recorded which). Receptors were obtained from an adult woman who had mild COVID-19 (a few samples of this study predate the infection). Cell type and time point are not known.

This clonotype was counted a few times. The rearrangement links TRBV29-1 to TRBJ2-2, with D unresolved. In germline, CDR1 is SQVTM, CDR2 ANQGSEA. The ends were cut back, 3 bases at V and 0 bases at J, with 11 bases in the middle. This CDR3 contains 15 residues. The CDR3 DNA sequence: TGCAGCGTTGATTTCTCAGGAGCGAACACCGGGGAGCTGTTTTTT. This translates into CSVDFSGANTGELFF.

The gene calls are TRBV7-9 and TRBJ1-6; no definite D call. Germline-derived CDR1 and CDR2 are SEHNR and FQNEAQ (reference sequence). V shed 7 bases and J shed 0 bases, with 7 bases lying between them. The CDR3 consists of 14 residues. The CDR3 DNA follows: TGTGCCAGCAAGTCGAGCTCCTATAATTCACCCCTCCACTTT. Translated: CASKSSSYNSPLHF.

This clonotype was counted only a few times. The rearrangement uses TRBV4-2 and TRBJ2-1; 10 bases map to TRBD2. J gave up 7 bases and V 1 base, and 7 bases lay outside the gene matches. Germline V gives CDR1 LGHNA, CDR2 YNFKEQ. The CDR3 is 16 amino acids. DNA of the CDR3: TGTGCCAGCAGCCAAGTGTCGAGCGGGAGGGTTAATGAGCAGTTCTTC. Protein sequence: CASSQVSSGRVNEQFF.

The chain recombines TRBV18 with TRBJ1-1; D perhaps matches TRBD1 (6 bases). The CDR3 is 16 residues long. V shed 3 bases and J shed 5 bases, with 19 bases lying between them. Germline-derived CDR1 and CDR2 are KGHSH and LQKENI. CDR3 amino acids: CASSPSGAPARTEAFF. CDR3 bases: TGTGCCAGCTCACCGTCAGGGGCGCCAGCCCGTACTGAAGCTTTCTTT.

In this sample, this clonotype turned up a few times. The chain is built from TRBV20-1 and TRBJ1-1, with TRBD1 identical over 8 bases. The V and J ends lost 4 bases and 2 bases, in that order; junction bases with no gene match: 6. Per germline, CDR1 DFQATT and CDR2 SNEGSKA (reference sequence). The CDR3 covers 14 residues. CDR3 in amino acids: CSAIGGTGNTEAFF. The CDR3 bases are TGCAGTGCTATTGGAGGGACAGGTAACACTGAAGCTTTCTTT.

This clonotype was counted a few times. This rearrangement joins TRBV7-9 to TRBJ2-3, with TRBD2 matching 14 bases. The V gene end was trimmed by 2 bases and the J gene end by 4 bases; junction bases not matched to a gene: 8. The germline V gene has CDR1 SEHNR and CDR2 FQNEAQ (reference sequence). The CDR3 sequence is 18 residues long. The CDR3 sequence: CASSLRLAGGPGADTQYF. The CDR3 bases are TGTGCCAGCAGCTTAAGACTAGCGGGAGGGCCAGGAGCAGATACGCAGTATTTT.

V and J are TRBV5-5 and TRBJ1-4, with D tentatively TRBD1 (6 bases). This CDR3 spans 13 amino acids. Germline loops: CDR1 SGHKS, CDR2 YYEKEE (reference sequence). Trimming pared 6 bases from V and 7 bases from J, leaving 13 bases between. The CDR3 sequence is CASTRGRGEKLFF. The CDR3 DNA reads TGTGCCAGCACCCGGGGGCGCGGTGAAAAACTGTTTTTT.

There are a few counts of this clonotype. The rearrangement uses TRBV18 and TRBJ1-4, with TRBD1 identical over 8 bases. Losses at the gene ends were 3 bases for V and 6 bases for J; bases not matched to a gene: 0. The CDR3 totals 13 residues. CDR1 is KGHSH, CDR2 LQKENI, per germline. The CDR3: CASSPGQDEKLFF. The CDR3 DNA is TGTGCCAGCTCACCGGGACAGGATGAAAAACTGTTTTTT.

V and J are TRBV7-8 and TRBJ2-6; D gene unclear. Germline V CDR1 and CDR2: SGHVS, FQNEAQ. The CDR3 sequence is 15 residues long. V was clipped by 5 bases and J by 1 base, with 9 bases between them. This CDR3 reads CASSPVDSGANVLTF. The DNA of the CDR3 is TGTGCCAGCAGCCCAGTCGATTCTGGGGCCAACGTCCTGACTTTC.

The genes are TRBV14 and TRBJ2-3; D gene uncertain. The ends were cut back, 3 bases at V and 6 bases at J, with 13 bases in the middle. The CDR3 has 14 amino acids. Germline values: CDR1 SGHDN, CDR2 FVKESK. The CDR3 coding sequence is TGTGCCAGCAGCCACGGGCCTTACGGGGATACGCAGTATTTT. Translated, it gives CASSHGPYGDTQYF.

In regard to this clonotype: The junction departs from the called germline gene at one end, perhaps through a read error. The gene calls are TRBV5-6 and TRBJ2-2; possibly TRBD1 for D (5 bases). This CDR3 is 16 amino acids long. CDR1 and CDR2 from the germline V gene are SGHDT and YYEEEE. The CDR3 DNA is TGTGCCAGCAGATTGGCTGTCAGGGTATTGGCCGGGGAGCTGTTTTTT. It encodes CASRLAVRVLAGELFF.

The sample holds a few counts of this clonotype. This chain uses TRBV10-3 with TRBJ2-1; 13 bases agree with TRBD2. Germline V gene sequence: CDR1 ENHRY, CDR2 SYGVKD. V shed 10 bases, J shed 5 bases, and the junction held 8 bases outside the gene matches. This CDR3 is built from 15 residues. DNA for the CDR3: TGTGCCAACTCAGGGACTAGCGGGGACCACAATGAGCAGTTCTTC. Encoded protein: CANSGTSGDHNEQFF.

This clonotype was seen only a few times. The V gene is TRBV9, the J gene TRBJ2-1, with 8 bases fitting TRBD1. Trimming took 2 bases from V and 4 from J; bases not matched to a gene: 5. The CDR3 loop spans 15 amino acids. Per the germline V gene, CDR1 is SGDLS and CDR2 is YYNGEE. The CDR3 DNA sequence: TGTGCCAGCAGCGTCGACAGGGGTGGGTACAATGAGCAGTTCTTC. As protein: CASSVDRGGYNEQFF.

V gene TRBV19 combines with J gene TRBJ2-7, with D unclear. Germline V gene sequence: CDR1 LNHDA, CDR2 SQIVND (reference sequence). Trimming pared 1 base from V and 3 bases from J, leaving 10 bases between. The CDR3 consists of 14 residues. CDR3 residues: CASSIGPGFYEQYF. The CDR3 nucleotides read TGTGCCAGTAGTATAGGTCCAGGATTCTACGAGCAGTACTTC.

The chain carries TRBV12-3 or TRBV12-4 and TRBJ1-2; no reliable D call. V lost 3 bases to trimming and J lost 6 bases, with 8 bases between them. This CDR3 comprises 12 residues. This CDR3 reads CASSFRGDGYTF. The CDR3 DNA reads TGTGCCAGCAGTTTCCGTGGGGATGGCTACACCTTC.

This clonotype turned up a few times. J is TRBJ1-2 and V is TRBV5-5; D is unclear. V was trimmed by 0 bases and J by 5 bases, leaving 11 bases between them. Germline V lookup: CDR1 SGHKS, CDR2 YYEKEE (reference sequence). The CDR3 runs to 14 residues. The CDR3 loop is CASSLGLGEYGYTF. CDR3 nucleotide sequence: TGTGCCAGCAGCTTGGGACTGGGAGAGTATGGCTACACCTTC.

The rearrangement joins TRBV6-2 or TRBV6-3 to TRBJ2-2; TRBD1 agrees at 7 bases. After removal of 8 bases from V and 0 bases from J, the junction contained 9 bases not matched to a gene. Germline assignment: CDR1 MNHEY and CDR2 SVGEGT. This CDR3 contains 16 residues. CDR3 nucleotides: TGTGCCAGCGGCACTGACAGGGACACGAACACCGGGGAGCTGTTTTTT. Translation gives CASGTDRDTNTGELFF.

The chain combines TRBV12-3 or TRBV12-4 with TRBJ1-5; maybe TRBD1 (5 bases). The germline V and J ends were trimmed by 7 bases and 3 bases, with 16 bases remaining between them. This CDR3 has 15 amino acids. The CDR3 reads CASTNSRAFNQPQHF. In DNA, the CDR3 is TGTGCCAGCACCAATTCCAGGGCGTTCAATCAGCCCCAGCATTTT.

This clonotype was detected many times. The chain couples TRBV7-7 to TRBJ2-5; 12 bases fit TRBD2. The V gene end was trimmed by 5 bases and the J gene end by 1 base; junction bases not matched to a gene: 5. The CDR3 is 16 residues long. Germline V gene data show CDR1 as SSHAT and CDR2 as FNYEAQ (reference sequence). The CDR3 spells CASSVTSGGTQETQYF. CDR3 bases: TGTGCCAGCAGCGTTACTAGCGGGGGGACCCAAGAGACCCAGTACTTC.

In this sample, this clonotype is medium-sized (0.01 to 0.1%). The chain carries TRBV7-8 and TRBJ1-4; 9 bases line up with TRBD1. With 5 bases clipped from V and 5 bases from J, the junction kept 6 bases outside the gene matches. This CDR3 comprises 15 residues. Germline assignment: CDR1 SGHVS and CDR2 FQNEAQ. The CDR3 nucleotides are TGTGCCAGCAGCCAAGGCGGACAGGGGAATGAAAAACTGTTTTTT. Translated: CASSQGGQGNEKLFF.

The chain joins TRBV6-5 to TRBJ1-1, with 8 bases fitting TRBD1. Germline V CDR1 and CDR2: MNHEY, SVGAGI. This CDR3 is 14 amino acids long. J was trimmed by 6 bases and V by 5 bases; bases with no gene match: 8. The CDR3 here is CASSGIQGGPEAFF. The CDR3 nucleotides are TGTGCCAGCAGTGGAATACAGGGGGGCCCTGAAGCTTTCTTT.

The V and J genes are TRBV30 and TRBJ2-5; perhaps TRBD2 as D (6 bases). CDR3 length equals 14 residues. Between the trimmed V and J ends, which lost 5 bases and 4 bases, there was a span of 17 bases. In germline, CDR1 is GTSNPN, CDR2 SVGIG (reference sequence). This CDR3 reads CAWVEAGLLETQYF. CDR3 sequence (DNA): TGTGCCTGGGTGGAAGCGGGTTTGTTAGAGACCCAGTACTTC.

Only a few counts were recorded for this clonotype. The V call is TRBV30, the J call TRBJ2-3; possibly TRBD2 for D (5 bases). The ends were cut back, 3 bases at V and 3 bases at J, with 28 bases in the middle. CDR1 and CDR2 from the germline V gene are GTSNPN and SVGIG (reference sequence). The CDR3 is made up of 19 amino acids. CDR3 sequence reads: CAWSALLPGPLWETDTQYF. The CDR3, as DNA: TGTGCCTGGAGCGCCCTTTTGCCCGGGCCCCTATGGGAGACAGATACGCAGTATTTT.

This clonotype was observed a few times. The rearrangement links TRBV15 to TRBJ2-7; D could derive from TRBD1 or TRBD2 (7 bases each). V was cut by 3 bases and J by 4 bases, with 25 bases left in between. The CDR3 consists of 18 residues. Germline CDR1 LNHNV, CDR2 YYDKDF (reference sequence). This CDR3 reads CATSSRQGGWMMEYEQYF. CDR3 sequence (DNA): TGTGCCACCAGCAGTAGACAGGGAGGGTGGATGATGGAGTACGAGCAGTACTTC. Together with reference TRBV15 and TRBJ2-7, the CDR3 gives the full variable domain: DAMVIQNPRYQVTQFGKPVTLSCSQTLNHNVMYWYQQKSSQAPKLLFHYYDKDFNNEADTPDNFQSRRPNTSFCFLDIRSPGLGDTAMYLCATSSRQGGWMMEYEQYFGPGTRLTVT.

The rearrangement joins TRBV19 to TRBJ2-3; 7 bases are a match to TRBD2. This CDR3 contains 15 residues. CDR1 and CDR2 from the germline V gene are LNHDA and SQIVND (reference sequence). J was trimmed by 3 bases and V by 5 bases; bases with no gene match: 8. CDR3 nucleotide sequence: TGTGCCAGTAGTCGGCGGGAGCGGTTTACAGATACGCAGTATTTT. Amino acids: CASSRRERFTDTQYF.